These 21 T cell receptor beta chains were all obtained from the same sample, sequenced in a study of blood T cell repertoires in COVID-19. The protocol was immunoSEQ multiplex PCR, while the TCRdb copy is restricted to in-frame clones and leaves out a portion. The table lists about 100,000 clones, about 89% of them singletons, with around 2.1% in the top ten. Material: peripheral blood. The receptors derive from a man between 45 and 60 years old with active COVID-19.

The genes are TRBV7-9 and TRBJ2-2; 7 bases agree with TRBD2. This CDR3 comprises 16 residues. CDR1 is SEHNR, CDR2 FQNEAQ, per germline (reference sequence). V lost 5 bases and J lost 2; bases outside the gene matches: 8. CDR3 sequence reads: CASSIFGLDNTGELFF. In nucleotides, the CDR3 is TGTGCCAGCAGCATATTCGGACTAGATAACACCGGGGAGCTGTTTTTT. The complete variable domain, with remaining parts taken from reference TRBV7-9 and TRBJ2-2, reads DTGVSQNPRHKITKRGQNVTFRCDPISEHNRLYWYRQTLGQGPEFLTYFQNEAQLEKSRLLSDRFSAERPKGSFSTLEIQRTEQGDSAMYLCASSIFGLDNTGELFFGEGSRLTVL.

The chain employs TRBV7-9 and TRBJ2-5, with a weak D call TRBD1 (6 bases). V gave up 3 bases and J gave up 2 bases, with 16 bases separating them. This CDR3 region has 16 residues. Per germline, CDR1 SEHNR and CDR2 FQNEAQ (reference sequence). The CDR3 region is CASSFGRRDNQETQYF. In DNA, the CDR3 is TGTGCCAGCAGCTTTGGGAGACGGGACAATCAAGAGACCCAGTACTTC.

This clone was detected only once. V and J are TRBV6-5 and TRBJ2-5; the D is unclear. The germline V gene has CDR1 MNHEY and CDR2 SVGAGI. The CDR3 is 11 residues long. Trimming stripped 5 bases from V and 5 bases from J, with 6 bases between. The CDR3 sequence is CASSTTETQYF. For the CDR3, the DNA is TGTGCCAGCAGTACAACGGAGACCCAGTACTTC.

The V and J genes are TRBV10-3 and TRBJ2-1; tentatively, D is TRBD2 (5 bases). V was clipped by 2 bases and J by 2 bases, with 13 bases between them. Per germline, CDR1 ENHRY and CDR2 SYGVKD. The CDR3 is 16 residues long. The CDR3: CAISERASSAYNEQFF. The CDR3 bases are TGTGCCATCAGTGAGAGGGCTAGCTCGGCCTACAATGAGCAGTTCTTC.

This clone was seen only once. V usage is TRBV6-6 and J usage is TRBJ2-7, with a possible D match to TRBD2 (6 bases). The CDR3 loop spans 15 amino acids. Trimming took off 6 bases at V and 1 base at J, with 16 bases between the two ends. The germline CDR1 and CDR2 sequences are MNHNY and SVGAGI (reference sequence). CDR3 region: CASRGGLIGSYEQYF. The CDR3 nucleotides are TGTGCCAGCAGGGGAGGACTCATTGGATCCTACGAGCAGTACTTC.

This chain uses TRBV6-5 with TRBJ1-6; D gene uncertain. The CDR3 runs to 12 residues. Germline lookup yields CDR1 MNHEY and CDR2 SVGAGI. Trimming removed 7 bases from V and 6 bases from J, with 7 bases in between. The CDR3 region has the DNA TGTGCCAGCACGGAGTCTAATTCACCCCTCCACTTT. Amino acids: CASTESNSPLHF.

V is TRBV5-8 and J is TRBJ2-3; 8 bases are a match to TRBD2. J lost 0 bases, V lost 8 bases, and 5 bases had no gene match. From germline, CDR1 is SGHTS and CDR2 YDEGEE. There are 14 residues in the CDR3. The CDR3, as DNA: TGTGCCAGTGGCCGGGGGGGAAGCACAGATACGCAGTATTTT. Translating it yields CASGRGGSTDTQYF.

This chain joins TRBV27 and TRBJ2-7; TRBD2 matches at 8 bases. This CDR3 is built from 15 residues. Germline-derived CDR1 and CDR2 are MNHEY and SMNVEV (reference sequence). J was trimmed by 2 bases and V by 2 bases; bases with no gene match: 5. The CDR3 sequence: CASSLGAGAPYEQYF. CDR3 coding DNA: TGTGCCAGCAGTTTAGGAGCGGGAGCCCCCTACGAGCAGTACTTC.

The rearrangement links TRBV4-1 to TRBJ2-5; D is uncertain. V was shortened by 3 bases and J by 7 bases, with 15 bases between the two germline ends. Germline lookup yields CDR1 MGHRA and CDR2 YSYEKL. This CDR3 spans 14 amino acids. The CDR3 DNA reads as TGCGCCAGCAGCCAGAGCCCCCGGGTCGGGACCCAGTACTTC. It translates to CASSQSPRVGTQYF.

CDR3 region: CAISEGGLAGGRTGELFF. The CDR3 DNA is TGTGCCATCAGTGAGGGAGGACTAGCGGGAGGGCGAACCGGGGAGCTGTTTTTT. The chain combines TRBV10-3 with TRBJ2-2, with 15 bases matching TRBD2. V lost 2 bases to trimming and J lost 5 bases; unmatched junction nucleotides: 6. Per the germline V gene, CDR1 is ENHRY and CDR2 is SYGVKD. The CDR3 is 18 residues long.

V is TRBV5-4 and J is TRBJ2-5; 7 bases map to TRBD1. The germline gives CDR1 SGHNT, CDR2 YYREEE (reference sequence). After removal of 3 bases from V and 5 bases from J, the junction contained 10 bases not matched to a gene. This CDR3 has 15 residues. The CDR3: CASSSERGRGETQYF. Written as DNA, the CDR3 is TGTGCCAGCAGCTCAGAAAGGGGGCGCGGGGAGACCCAGTACTTC.

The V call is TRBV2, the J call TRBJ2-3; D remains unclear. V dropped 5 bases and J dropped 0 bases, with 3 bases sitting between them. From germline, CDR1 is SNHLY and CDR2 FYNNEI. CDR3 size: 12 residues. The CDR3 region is CASSTSTDTQYF. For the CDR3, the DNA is TGTGCCAGCAGTACTAGCACAGATACGCAGTATTTT.

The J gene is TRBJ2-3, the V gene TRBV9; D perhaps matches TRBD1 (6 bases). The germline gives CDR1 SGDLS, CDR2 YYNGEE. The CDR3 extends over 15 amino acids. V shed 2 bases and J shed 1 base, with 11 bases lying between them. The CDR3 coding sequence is TGTGCCAGCAGCGTTGGGGGCTTGGGCACAGATACGCAGTATTTT. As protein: CASSVGGLGTDTQYF.

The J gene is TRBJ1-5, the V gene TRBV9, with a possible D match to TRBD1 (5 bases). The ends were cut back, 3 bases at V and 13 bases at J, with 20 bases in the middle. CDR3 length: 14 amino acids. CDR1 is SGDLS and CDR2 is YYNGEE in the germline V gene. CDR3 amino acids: CASSAAGTGESQHF. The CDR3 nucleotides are TGTGCCAGCAGCGCAGCGGGGACGGGGGAATCTCAGCATTTT.

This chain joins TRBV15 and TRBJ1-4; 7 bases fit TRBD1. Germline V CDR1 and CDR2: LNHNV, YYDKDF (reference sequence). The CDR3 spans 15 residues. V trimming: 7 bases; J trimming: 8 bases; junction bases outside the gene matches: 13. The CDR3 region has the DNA TGTGCCACCACCAACAGGGGAACAGATCAAGAAAAACTGTTTTTT. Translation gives CATTNRGTDQEKLFF.

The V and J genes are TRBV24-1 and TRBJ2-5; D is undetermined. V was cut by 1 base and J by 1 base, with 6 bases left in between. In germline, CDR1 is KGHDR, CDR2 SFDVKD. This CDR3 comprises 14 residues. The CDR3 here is CATSDLNSQETQYF. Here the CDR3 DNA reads TGTGCCACCAGTGATTTAAACAGCCAAGAGACCCAGTACTTC.

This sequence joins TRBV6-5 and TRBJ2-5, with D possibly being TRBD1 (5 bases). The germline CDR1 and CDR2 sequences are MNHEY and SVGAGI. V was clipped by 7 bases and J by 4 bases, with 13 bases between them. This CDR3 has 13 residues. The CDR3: CASNQGAGETQYF. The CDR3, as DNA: TGTGCCAGCAACCAAGGGGCCGGAGAGACCCAGTACTTC.

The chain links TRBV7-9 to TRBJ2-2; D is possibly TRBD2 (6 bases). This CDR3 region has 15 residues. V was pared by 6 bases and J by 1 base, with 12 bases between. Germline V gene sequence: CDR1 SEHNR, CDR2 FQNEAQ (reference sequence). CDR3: CASRLARVNTGELFF. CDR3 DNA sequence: TGTGCCAGCAGGCTAGCGAGGGTGAACACCGGGGAGCTGTTTTTT.

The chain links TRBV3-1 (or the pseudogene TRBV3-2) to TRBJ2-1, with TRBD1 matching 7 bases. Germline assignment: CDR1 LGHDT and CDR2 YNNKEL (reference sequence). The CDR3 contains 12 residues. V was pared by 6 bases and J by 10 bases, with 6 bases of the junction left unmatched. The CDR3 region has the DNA TGTGCCAGCAGGTCGGGACAGTCGGAGCAGTTCTTC. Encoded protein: CASRSGQSEQFF.

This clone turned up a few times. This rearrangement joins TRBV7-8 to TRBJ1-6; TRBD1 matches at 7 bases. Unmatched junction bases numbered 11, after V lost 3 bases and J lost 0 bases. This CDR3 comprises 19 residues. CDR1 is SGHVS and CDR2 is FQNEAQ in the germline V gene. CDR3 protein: CASSFSTATGISYNSPLHF. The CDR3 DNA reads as TGTGCCAGCAGCTTCTCTACCGCGACAGGGATCTCCTATAATTCACCCCTCCACTTT.

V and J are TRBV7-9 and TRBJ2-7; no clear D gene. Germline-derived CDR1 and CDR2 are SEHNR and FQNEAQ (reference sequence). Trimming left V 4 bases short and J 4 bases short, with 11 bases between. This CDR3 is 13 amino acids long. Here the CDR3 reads CASSSSPGYEQYV. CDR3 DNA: TGTGCCAGCAGCTCTAGTCCCGGGTACGAGCAGTACGTC.